The rows below give T cell receptor beta chains drawn from one sample of a study of Graves' ophthalmopathy and Graves' hyperthyroidism. TCRdb processed the multiplex PCR reads anew with MiXCR; each CDR3 protein has one entry. Of some 400,000 distinct CDR3 sequences detected, about a sixth appear once; the ten largest clones hold roughly 1.4%. Sequencing was carried out using peripheral blood. The origin of the receptors is a young woman with Graves' ophthalmopathy. Both conserved end residues are part of each CDR3. The order of the fields is V gene, clone size, J gene, D gene, CDR3 protein, CDR3 DNA. D genes are given only for firm matches. The size of a clone is reported for some rows only, either as once, few or many, or as a class for expanded clones.

>TRBV7-2|many|TRBJ2-7|TRBD1
CASSVDRGRRYEQYF
TGTGCCAGCAGCGTCGACAGGGGACGGCGCTACGAGCAGTACTTC
>TRBV24-1|many|TRBJ1-5|TRBD1
CATSGRGQGKGQPQHF
TGTGCCACCAGTGGTCGAGGACAGGGGAAGGGTCAGCCCCAGCATTTT
>TRBV18|many|TRBJ2-7|.
CASSPRVGEQYF
TGTGCCAGCTCACCGAGAGTGGGGGAGCAGTACTTC
>TRBV6-2/TRBV6-3|many|TRBJ2-2|.
CASSWGANTGELFF
TGTGCCAGCAGTTGGGGCGCGAACACCGGGGAGCTGTTTTTT
>TRBV2|few|TRBJ1-5|.
CASSEAGVLGPNQPQHF
TGTGCCAGCAGTGAAGCAGGAGTGTTAGGACCCAATCAGCCCCAGCATTTT
>TRBV24-1|many|TRBJ1-2|TRBD1
CATSDPRTGNGGDGYTF
TGTGCCACCAGTGATCCCCGGACAGGCAACGGGGGTGATGGCTACACCTTC
>TRBV28|.|TRBJ1-2|TRBD1
CASRSTGGSGYGYTF
TGTGCCAGCAGATCTACAGGGGGCTCAGGATATGGCTACACCTTC
>TRBV3-1|many|TRBJ1-1|.
CASSPAHVNTEAFF
TGTGCCAGCAGCCCAGCTCATGTGAACACTGAAGCTTTCTTT
>TRBV6-5|many|TRBJ1-1|.
CASSYQMAGGRAAEAFF
TGTGCCAGCAGTTACCAGATGGCGGGGGGGCGCGCCGCTGAAGCTTTCTTT
>TRBV18|many|TRBJ2-2|TRBD2
CASQLRGRYTGELFF
TGTGCCAGCCAGCTGCGCGGGAGGTACACCGGGGAGCTGTTTTTT
>TRBV7-2|many|TRBJ2-2|.
CASSPTTGITGELFF
TGTGCCAGCAGCCCCACTACAGGGATCACCGGGGAGCTGTTTTTT
>TRBV2|many|TRBJ2-7|.
CASTATYEQYF
TGTGCCAGCACTGCCACCTACGAGCAGTACTTC
>TRBV6-1|many|TRBJ1-1|.
CASRTGTEAFF
TGTGCCAGCAGGACCGGTACTGAAGCTTTCTTT
>TRBV12-3/TRBV12-4|.|TRBJ1-1|.
CASSLSGRYDTEAFF
TGTGCCAGCAGTTTATCGGGCCGGTACGACACTGAAGCTTTCTTT
>TRBV18|many|TRBJ1-2|.
CASSPLEGNYGYTF
TGTGCCAGCTCACCCCTAGAAGGGAACTATGGCTACACCTTC
>TRBV19|many|TRBJ1-2|.
CASSSTGSYGYTF
TGTGCCAGTAGTAGCACAGGGTCATATGGCTACACCTTC
>TRBV11-1|few|TRBJ1-1|.
CASTTRELTDPAEAFF
TGTGCCAGCACAACTAGGGAGTTGACAGACCCCGCTGAAGCTTTCTTT